This T cell receptor beta chain was obtained from a study of T cell changes during pregnancy in multiple sclerosis. Profiling relied on immunoSEQ multiplex PCR, and the TCRdb table lists in-frame clones only, not all of them. The table lists some 80,000 clones, roughly nine tenths of them singletons. The V segment lost 0 bases and the J segment 2 bases; nucleotides outside the gene matches: 5. The CDR3 loop spans 16 amino acids. Germline V CDR1 and CDR2: LGHNA, YNFKEQ. The receptor comes from a female donor in good health, enrolled as a control in a pregnancy study. Specimen: peripheral blood, collected in the first trimester of pregnancy. The chain uses TRBV4-2 and TRBJ2-7; 9 positions agree with TRBD2. CDR3 residues: CASSQESRGGAYEQYF. The DNA of the CDR3 is TGTGCCAGCAGCCAAGAATCGCGGGGGGGAGCCTACGAGCAGTACTTC.